The 28 T cell receptor beta chains in this list originate from one sample, sequenced in a study of cytomegalovirus exposure and HLA in healthy donors. Amplification used 60 Vbeta primers and 13 Jbeta primers. Sequencing was performed with immunoSEQ multiplex PCR; in TCRdb, only in-frame clones are kept and a portion is missing. The repertoire holds 50,000 or so clones, approximately 86% seen once, with approximately 2.8% in the top ten. Sequences were obtained from PBMCs. These receptors came from a woman aged 18 to 35 in good health and CMV-seronegative.

This chain uses TRBV10-3 with TRBJ2-3; weak D call: TRBD1 (5 bases). Germline V CDR1 and CDR2: ENHRY, SYGVKD. The length of the CDR3 is 15 residues. Trimming shortened V by 4 bases and J by 3 bases, and 14 bases separated the two germline ends. CDR3 in DNA: TGTGCCATCAGTGCTGAGACAGAGTTTACAGATACGCAGTATTTT. Protein: CAISAETEFTDTQYF.

The V gene is TRBV5-4, the J gene TRBJ2-5; weak D call: TRBD2 (6 bases). The CDR3 runs to 14 residues. V gave up 4 bases and J gave up 10 bases, with 20 bases separating them. The V gene's germline CDR1 is SGHNT and CDR2 YYREEE (reference sequence). In DNA, the CDR3 is TGTGCCAGCAGCCCACAGAGCGGGCCCAACCGCCAGTACTTC. Amino acid sequence: CASSPQSGPNRQYF.

The gene calls are TRBV5-1 and TRBJ2-1, with 10 positions matching TRBD2. CDR1 is SGHRS and CDR2 is YFSETQ in the germline V gene. The CDR3 contains 15 residues. V was clipped by 4 bases and J by 2 bases; unmatched bases: 3. CDR3 amino acids: CASSRTSGTYNEQFF. The CDR3 DNA reads TGCGCCAGCAGCCGAACTAGCGGGACCTACAATGAGCAGTTCTTC.

This rearrangement joins TRBV19 to TRBJ2-3; TRBD2 matches 9 bases. CDR3 length: 15 amino acids. Trimming took 1 base from V and 4 from J; bases not matched to a gene: 3. Germline values: CDR1 LNHDA, CDR2 SQIVND (reference sequence). CDR3 protein: CASSIVTSGSDTQYF. CDR3 nucleotides: TGTGCCAGTAGTATAGTGACTAGCGGATCAGATACGCAGTATTTT.

A few counts support this clone. V and J are TRBV21-1 and TRBJ2-3; the table calls TRBD1, which could not be checked here. TRBV21-1 is assigned pseudogene status. CDR3 length: 13 residues. The CDR3, as DNA: TGTGCCAGCGTCTGGGACAGGGAAGATACGCAGTATTTT. Protein sequence: CASVWDREDTQYF.

The CDR3 nucleotides are TGTGCCAGCGCTTTGGAGGGTTTGGCCAAAAACATTCAGTACTTC. Its translation is CASALEGLAKNIQYF. The chain recombines TRBV2 with TRBJ2-4, with D possibly being TRBD2 (6 bases). Germline CDR1 is SNHLY and CDR2 is FYNNEI. V was shortened by 8 bases and J by 1 base, with 15 bases between the two germline ends. The CDR3 sequence is 15 residues long.

This clone showed up just once. The chain uses TRBV14 and TRBJ2-3; D unresolved. Trimming left V 4 bases short and J 4 bases short, with 9 bases between. CDR1 is SGHDN, CDR2 FVKESK, per germline. The length of the CDR3 is 13 residues. CDR3 DNA: TGTGCCAGCAGCCCTAGACGACCAGATACGCAGTATTTT. It codes for CASSPRRPDTQYF.

The chain recombines TRBV6-1 with TRBJ2-3; possibly TRBD1 for D (5 bases). V lost 2 bases and J 3 bases, leaving 12 bases between the germline ends. This CDR3 region has 15 residues. Germline CDR1 MNHNS, CDR2 SASEGT. The CDR3: CASSEIGVTTDTQYF. The DNA of the CDR3 is TGTGCCAGCAGTGAAATAGGGGTTACTACAGATACGCAGTATTTT.

The DNA for the CDR3 is TGTGCCAGCAGCCAAGATCGGTCCACCCTGAGCTCCTACAATGAGCAGTTCTTC. Protein sequence: CASSQDRSTLSSYNEQFF. The chain has TRBV14 and TRBJ2-1; D gene unclear. Deletions cut 0 bases from V and 0 bases from J, with 15 bases between. The CDR3 runs to 18 residues. The germline gives CDR1 SGHDN, CDR2 FVKESK.

V gene TRBV6-4 combines with J gene TRBJ2-3; the match to TRBD2 covers 9 bases. This CDR3 region has 16 residues. J lost 0 bases, V lost 0 bases, and 1 base had no gene match. From germline, CDR1 is MRHNA and CDR2 SNTAGT. The CDR3 coding sequence is TGTGCCAGCAGTGACTCGGCGGGAGGGAGCACAGATACGCAGTATTTT. Amino acids: CASSDSAGGSTDTQYF.

This chain uses TRBV28 with TRBJ1-1; 7 positions agree with TRBD1. From germline, CDR1 is MDHEN and CDR2 SYDVKM. Trimming removed 6 bases from V and 9 bases from J; junction bases left unmatched: 16. CDR3 size: 15 residues. CDR3 sequence reads: CASSPGRDRAEKAFF. The CDR3 region has the DNA TGTGCCAGCAGCCCCGGCCGAGACAGGGCGGAGAAAGCTTTCTTT.

The chain employs TRBV7-3 and TRBJ1-5; tentative D call: TRBD1 (6 bases). Looked up from germline, CDR1 is SGHTA and CDR2 is FQGTGA. V lost 3 bases and J 7 bases, leaving 16 bases between the germline ends. The CDR3 runs 15 residues. The CDR3 DNA reads as TGTGCCAGCAGCTTCCTCGGGACAAATACCCAGCCCCAGCATTTT. Translation: CASSFLGTNTQPQHF.

In the case of this clone: An end of the junction differs from the germline gene, which may be a read error. The V and J genes are TRBV29-1 and TRBJ2-4, with 11 bases aligning to TRBD1. There are 13 residues in the CDR3. Per germline, CDR1 SQVTM and CDR2 ANQGSEA. The CDR3 DNA sequence: TGCAGCGTCCCCGGACAGGGGGCAAACAGTCAGTACTTC. It codes for CSVPGQGANSQYF.

In this sample, this clone turned up a few times. The V and J genes are TRBV6-1 and TRBJ2-5; 7 bases line up with TRBD2. Germline values: CDR1 MNHNS, CDR2 SASEGT. After removal of 1 base from V and 5 bases from J, the junction contained 7 bases not matched to a gene. The CDR3 contains 15 residues. The CDR3 protein is CASSEGGGTQETQYF. In DNA form, the CDR3 reads TGTGCCAGCAGTGAAGGGGGGGGTACCCAGGAGACCCAGTACTTC.

This chain uses TRBV11-2 with TRBJ1-1, with D unresolved. V dropped 1 base and J dropped 2 bases, with 5 bases sitting between them. The CDR3 has 13 amino acids. CDR1 SGHAT and CDR2 FQNNGV come from the germline V gene. The CDR3 region is CASSLGPNTEAFF. The CDR3 DNA sequence: TGTGCCAGCAGCTTAGGGCCAAACACTGAAGCTTTCTTT.

The V gene is TRBV5-1, the J gene TRBJ1-2, with D perhaps TRBD1 (5 bases). CDR1 SGHRS and CDR2 YFSETQ come from the germline V gene. The germline V and J ends were trimmed by 0 bases and 8 bases, with 11 bases remaining between them. The CDR3 runs 13 residues. CDR3 sequence reads: CASSLDRGRGYTF. The CDR3 nucleotides are TGCGCCAGCAGCTTGGATAGGGGCAGGGGCTACACCTTC.

This chain joins TRBV27 and TRBJ2-7, with 7 positions matching TRBD1. CDR3 length: 16 amino acids. V shed 0 bases, J shed 3 bases, and the junction held 8 bases outside the gene matches. Per germline, CDR1 MNHEY and CDR2 SMNVEV (reference sequence). DNA of the CDR3: TGTGCCAGCAGTTTATCGGGACAGCCTCTACTCTACGAGCAGTACTTC. It yields the protein CASSLSGQPLLYEQYF.

The chain carries TRBV28 and TRBJ1-5; the D is unclear. CDR1 is MDHEN and CDR2 is SYDVKM in the germline V gene. The CDR3 extends over 14 amino acids. Trimming stripped 3 bases from V and 7 bases from J, with 13 bases between. DNA of the CDR3: TGTGCCAGCAGTTTTGTCAGGCTACGGCAGCCCCAGCATTTT. It yields the protein CASSFVRLRQPQHF.

J is TRBJ1-3 and V is TRBV30; D remains unclear. This CDR3 has 13 residues. Germline CDR1 GTSNPN, CDR2 SVGIG (reference sequence). V was cut by 4 bases and J by 1 base, with 8 bases left in between. The CDR3 sequence is CAWNSLSGNTIYF. CDR3 coding DNA: TGTGCCTGGAATTCTCTATCTGGAAACACCATATATTTT.

As concerns this clone: Other DNA sequences in this sample translate to the same CDR3. The genes are TRBV30 and TRBJ2-7; 10 bases fit TRBD2. Germline V gene data show CDR1 as GTSNPN and CDR2 as SVGIG (reference sequence). The CDR3 has 14 amino acids. The V segment lost 2 bases and the J segment 1 base; nucleotides outside the gene matches: 2. CDR3 DNA: TGTGCCTGGAGTCGAGCGGGAGGGTCCTACGAGCAGTACTTC. Its protein product is CAWSRAGGSYEQYF.

The chain links TRBV10-1 to TRBJ2-1; perhaps TRBD2 as D (6 bases). This CDR3 contains 13 residues. Germline CDR1 and CDR2: WNHNN and SYGVQD (reference sequence). V gave up 5 bases and J gave up 6 bases, with 11 bases separating them. DNA for the CDR3: TGCGCCAGCAGTTCCCCGGGAGTCAATGAGCAGTTCTTC. Its protein product is CASSSPGVNEQFF.

The J gene is TRBJ1-1, the V gene TRBV28, with D unclear. Trimming removed 7 bases at V and 1 base at J, with 16 bases between. The CDR3 length is 15 residues. Germline CDR1 MDHEN, CDR2 SYDVKM. CDR3 coding DNA: TGTGCCAGCACGCCTGCCGGCCGCGGGAACACTGAAGCTTTCTTT. Its protein is CASTPAGRGNTEAFF.

This clone was recorded only once. This chain uses TRBV10-3 with TRBJ1-6; no clear D gene. The length of the CDR3 is 16 residues. Germline V CDR1 and CDR2: ENHRY, SYGVKD. Trimming pared 6 bases from V and 0 bases from J, leaving 12 bases between. CDR3 in DNA: TGTGCCATCAGGCAGCAGGCGAGCTCCTATAATTCACCCCTCCACTTT. It translates to CAIRQQASSYNSPLHF.

The DNA of the CDR3 is TGTGCCAGCAGCCCCAACGCATGGACAGGGGGCGAGGGAGCTTTCTTT. This gives the protein CASSPNAWTGGEGAFF. The V gene is TRBV11-2, the J gene TRBJ1-1; 11 nucleotides match TRBD1. Germline CDR1 reads SGHAT; CDR2 reads FQNNGV. CDR3 length: 16 residues. With V trimmed by 5 bases and J by 10 bases, 15 bases remained unmatched.

The rearrangement joins TRBV5-4 to TRBJ2-7; tentatively, D is TRBD2 (5 bases). V lost 3 bases and J lost 12, with 19 bases in between. CDR1 SGHNT and CDR2 YYREEE come from the germline V gene (reference sequence). This CDR3 has 13 amino acids. CDR3 sequence: CASSSSSDSLRYF. The DNA of the CDR3 is TGTGCCAGCAGCTCCTCTTCGGACTCCCTGCGGTACTTC.

The J gene is TRBJ1-2, the V gene TRBV10-2; possibly TRBD1 for D (6 bases). The V end lost 5 bases, the J end lost 2 bases, and 12 bases lay between the germline ends. CDR1 is WSHSY and CDR2 is SAAADI in the germline V gene. CDR3 length equals 14 residues. The chain's CDR3 is CASSQTGMNYGYTF. As DNA, the CDR3 is TGCGCCAGCAGTCAGACAGGCATGAACTATGGCTACACCTTC.

In this sample, this clone turned up once. The chain recombines TRBV7-8 with TRBJ2-1, with TRBD2 matching 7 bases. Looked up from germline, CDR1 is SGHVS and CDR2 is FQNEAQ. Germline trimming cut 2 bases from V and 8 bases from J; bases unmatched to any gene: 3. The CDR3 consists of 13 residues. CDR3 bases: TGTGCCAGCAGCTTAACTAGCGCCTATGAGCAGTTCTTC. Translating gives CASSLTSAYEQFF.

The chain uses TRBV6-1 and TRBJ2-1; 10 bases match TRBD1. The CDR3 extends over 15 amino acids. The V and J ends lost 3 bases and 8 bases, in that order; junction bases with no gene match: 7. Germline V gives CDR1 MNHNS, CDR2 SASEGT. CDR3 sequence (DNA): TGTGCCAGCAGTGATAGACAGGGGGCTGGGGATGAGCAGTTCTTC. Its translation is CASSDRQGAGDEQFF.